Below, 20 T cell receptor beta chains from the same sample are listed, as sequenced in a study of cytomegalovirus exposure and HLA in healthy donors (TCRdb year 2017). Libraries were made using the immunoSEQ multiplex PCR assay. The immuneACCESS repertoire file appears here via TCRdb, limited to in-frame rearrangements. These files lack a portion of the clones; in checked studies, under half of the deficit traces to unresolved V genes, and the cause of the others is not known. The sample records around 150,000 clones, roughly 91% of which are singletons. Around 3.2% of the sample is held by the ten biggest clonotypes. The sequencing sample was made of PBMCs. The receptors were sampled from a woman under 30 in good health and CMV-seropositive.

The chain has TRBV7-9 and TRBJ2-1, with 7 bases matching TRBD1. From germline, CDR1 is SEHNR and CDR2 FQNEAQ (reference sequence). The CDR3 runs to 18 residues. V dropped 0 bases and J dropped 6; count of bases not matched to a gene: 14. In DNA form, the CDR3 reads TGTGCCAGCAGCTTAGCTAGGGGGCTACAGAGTGGAGTCAATGAGCAGTTCTTC. Translating it yields CASSLARGLQSGVNEQFF. The variable domain in full, completed from reference TRBV7-9 and TRBJ2-1, reads DTGVSQNPRHKITKRGQNVTFRCDPISEHNRLYWYRQTLGQGPEFLTYFQNEAQLEKSRLLSDRFSAERPKGSFSTLEIQRTEQGDSAMYLCASSLARGLQSGVNEQFFGPGTRLTVL.

This chain links TRBV6-5 with TRBJ2-3; the match to TRBD1 covers 7 bases. The germline gives CDR1 MNHEY, CDR2 SVGAGI. This CDR3 contains 14 residues. J lost 0 bases, V lost 5 bases, and 2 bases had no gene match. CDR3 DNA: TGTGCCAGCAGTACAGGGGCTAGCACAGATACGCAGTATTTT. Translated: CASSTGASTDTQYF.

V gene TRBV2 combines with J gene TRBJ1-3; D is possibly TRBD1 (5 bases). V was shortened by 2 bases and J by 4 bases, with 15 bases between the two germline ends. The V gene's germline CDR1 is SNHLY and CDR2 FYNNEI. The CDR3 has 16 residues. CDR3 sequence reads: CASSEHLAGYGNTIYF. CDR3 sequence (DNA): TGTGCCAGCAGTGAACATTTGGCAGGGTACGGAAACACCATATATTTT.

For this clone: Sequence at one end of the junction differs from germline and may be a read error. The chain combines TRBV2 with TRBJ2-5, with 8 bases matching TRBD1. From germline, CDR1 is SNHLY and CDR2 FYNNEI. CDR3 length: 15 residues. The CDR3 reads CACSRSRGLQETQYF. The CDR3 bases are TGTGCCTGCAGCCGGTCCAGGGGGCTCCAAGAGACCCAGTACTTC.

This chain uses TRBV6-5 with TRBJ1-2; the D gene is possibly TRBD1 (6 bases). Germline V gene lookup returns CDR1 MNHEY and CDR2 SVGAGI. V was pared by 4 bases and J by 3 bases, with 15 bases between. The CDR3 has 15 amino acids. CDR3 region: CASSSGGRGDYGYTF. The CDR3 bases are TGTGCCAGCAGTTCCGGAGGCAGGGGTGACTATGGCTACACCTTC.

This chain uses TRBV5-4 with TRBJ2-5, with 12 bases that match TRBD2. The germline CDR1 and CDR2 sequences are SGHNT and YYREEE (reference sequence). The J segment lost 4 bases and the V segment lost 4 bases, leaving 20 bases of the junction unmatched. The CDR3 has 20 amino acids. CDR3 DNA: TGTGCCAGCAGCCATGAACCTATAACCGCTAGCGGGAGGGCCGGAGAGACCCAGTACTTC. Encoded protein: CASSHEPITASGRAGETQYF.

The chain has TRBV5-1 and TRBJ2-2; the match to TRBD2 covers 13 bases. The V segment lost 3 bases and the J segment 2 bases; nucleotides outside the gene matches: 7. Germline values: CDR1 SGHRS, CDR2 YFSETQ. This CDR3 is 18 amino acids long. Here the CDR3 reads CASSYTGTSGTNTGELFF. CDR3 nucleotide sequence: TGCGCCAGCAGCTACACCGGGACTAGCGGGACTAACACCGGGGAGCTGTTTTTT.

This clone has only one observation. The J gene is TRBJ2-7, the V gene TRBV18; D is possibly TRBD2 (5 bases). The CDR3 spans 14 residues. Germline CDR1 reads KGHSH; CDR2 reads LQKENI. Trimming left V 3 bases short and J 4 bases short, with 13 bases between. The CDR3 spells CASSPPGLLYEQYF. The DNA for the CDR3 is TGTGCCAGCTCACCGCCTGGACTGTTATACGAGCAGTACTTC.

The genes are TRBV30 and TRBJ2-7; 8 bases line up with TRBD1. The CDR3 has 14 amino acids. Trimming took 5 bases from V and 2 from J; bases not matched to a gene: 8. Per germline, CDR1 GTSNPN and CDR2 SVGIG (reference sequence). CDR3 nucleotide sequence: TGTGCCTGGCTCCAGGACAGGGCCCCCTACGAGCAGTACTTC. Its protein is CAWLQDRAPYEQYF.

The chain carries TRBV30 and TRBJ1-2; no clear D. The V gene lost 0 bases and the J gene lost 0 bases, with 8 bases spanning the gap. Germline V gives CDR1 GTSNPN, CDR2 SVGIG (reference sequence). The CDR3 has 14 residues. The CDR3 DNA reads TGTGCCTGGAGTGTTCAGCGATCTAACTATGGCTACACCTTC. Its translation is CAWSVQRSNYGYTF.

J is TRBJ2-7 and V is TRBV28, with D maybe TRBD2 (6 bases). CDR1 is MDHEN and CDR2 is SYDVKM in the germline V gene. The CDR3 is 12 residues long. Trimming left V 11 bases short and J 0 bases short, with 11 bases between. This CDR3 is CASGDPSYEQYF. CDR3 DNA: TGTGCCTCGGGGGATCCCTCCTACGAGCAGTACTTC.

A few counts support this clone. The chain uses TRBV2 and TRBJ2-7, with 13 bases aligning to TRBD2. The CDR3 is 18 amino acids. Unmatched junction bases numbered 10, after V lost 2 bases and J lost 3 bases. CDR1 and CDR2 (germline): SNHLY, FYNNEI. The CDR3 DNA follows: TGTGCCAGCAGTGAAATCACACTAGCGGGAGGGCCGGACTACGAGCAGTACTTC. Protein sequence: CASSEITLAGGPDYEQYF.

In its sample, this clone was seen a few times. The V gene is TRBV11-2, the J gene TRBJ2-7; TRBD1 agrees at 8 bases. With 7 bases clipped from V and 3 bases from J, the junction kept 8 bases outside the gene matches. CDR3 length: 14 amino acids. Germline-derived CDR1 and CDR2 are SGHAT and FQNNGV. In nucleotides, the CDR3 is TGTGCCAGCACCTGGACAGGGACCGTCTACGAGCAGTACTTC. Protein product: CASTWTGTVYEQYF.

Many counts were recorded for this clone. The V and J genes are TRBV2 and TRBJ2-1, with a possible D match to TRBD2 (6 bases). The CDR3 sequence is 12 residues long. Germline CDR1 is SNHLY and CDR2 is FYNNEI. V gave up 2 bases and J gave up 14 bases, with 13 bases separating them. This CDR3 reads CASSEIVWGEFF. The CDR3, as DNA: TGTGCCAGCAGTGAAATCGTATGGGGGGAGTTCTTC.

This rearrangement joins TRBV13 to TRBJ2-7, with TRBD1 matching 10 bases. Per germline, CDR1 PRHDT and CDR2 FYEKMQ (reference sequence). Unmatched junction bases numbered 4, after V lost 5 bases and J lost 3 bases. This CDR3 region has 14 residues. CDR3 nucleotide sequence: TGTGCCAGCAGCGCCCGGACAGGGGGCTACGAGCAGTACTTC. It yields the protein CASSARTGGYEQYF.

The chain uses TRBV27 and TRBJ1-2; a weak D match, TRBD1 (5 bases). The CDR3 consists of 13 residues. Germline CDR1 is MNHEY and CDR2 is SMNVEV (reference sequence). Trimming left V 5 bases short and J 6 bases short, with 13 bases between. CDR3 amino acids: CASSTQGVDGYTF. In nucleotides, the CDR3 is TGTGCCAGCAGTACCCAGGGTGTAGATGGCTACACCTTC.

In this sample, this clone turned up a few times. The chain links TRBV28 to TRBJ2-5; TRBD1 matches at 9 bases. V was pared by 6 bases and J by 0 bases, with 8 bases of the junction left unmatched. This CDR3 contains 16 residues. The germline V gene has CDR1 MDHEN and CDR2 SYDVKM. The CDR3 here is CASRNTGGRDQETQYF. CDR3 nucleotides: TGTGCCAGCAGAAACACAGGGGGCAGGGACCAAGAGACCCAGTACTTC.

For this clone: Additional DNA sequences in this sample encode the identical CDR3. The chain uses TRBV6-5 and TRBJ1-5, with D tentatively TRBD1 (5 bases). V gave up 0 bases and J gave up 5 bases, with 8 bases separating them. From germline, CDR1 is MNHEY and CDR2 SVGAGI. The CDR3 totals 14 residues. The CDR3 is CASSYSQGDQPQHF. DNA for the CDR3: TGTGCCAGCAGTTACTCGCAGGGCGATCAGCCCCAGCATTTT.

The V call is TRBV29-1, the J call TRBJ1-4, with D uncertain. Trimming shortened V by 1 base and J by 4 bases, and 10 bases separated the two germline ends. The CDR3 totals 14 residues. Germline-derived CDR1 and CDR2 are SQVTM and ANQGSEA. CDR3 in amino acids: CSVEGLRGNEKLFF. The CDR3 DNA follows: TGCAGCGTTGAAGGGTTACGGGGTAATGAAAAACTGTTTTTT.

The gene calls are TRBV11-3 and TRBJ1-2, with a weak D call TRBD1 (6 bases). The CDR3 loop spans 17 amino acids. Trimming stripped 5 bases from V and 9 bases from J, with 28 bases between. Germline CDR1 and CDR2: SGHNT and YENEEA. The CDR3 sequence: CASSPQSTGKGFLSYTF. The CDR3 region has the DNA TGTGCCAGCAGCCCCCAATCGACAGGCAAGGGCTTTTTAAGCTACACCTTC.